The 20 T cell receptor beta chains presented below share a single source sample, sequenced in a study of blood T cell repertoires in COVID-19. Libraries were prepared by immunoSEQ multiplex PCR; TCRdb keeps only in-frame clonotypes and omits some of them. The table shows 60,000 or so clones, with about 90% occurring only once. The material sequenced was peripheral blood. The receptors originated from a man in his sixties with active or convalescent COVID-19.

The CDR3 DNA reads TGTGCCAGTAGTATGAACAGGGTGGTTACAGATACGCAGTATTTT. As protein: CASSMNRVVTDTQYF. J is TRBJ2-3 and V is TRBV19, with a weak D call TRBD1 (6 bases). The ends were cut back, 3 bases at V and 3 bases at J, with 13 bases in the middle. This CDR3 region has 15 residues. CDR1 is LNHDA and CDR2 is SQIVND in the germline V gene (reference sequence).

The chain combines TRBV21-1 with TRBJ2-2; no check of the table's D call, TRBD1, against the DNA was made. TRBV21-1 is flagged as a pseudogene. The CDR3 is made up of 14 amino acids. The CDR3 nucleotides are TGTGCCAGCATCGACGCAGGAAGAAAATGGGAGCTGTTTTTT. It codes for CASIDAGRKWELFF.

V and J are TRBV4-2 and TRBJ2-1; TRBD2 aligns across 8 bases. CDR1 and CDR2 (germline): LGHNA, YNFKEQ. This CDR3 is 16 amino acids long. Unmatched junction bases numbered 5, after V lost 0 bases and J lost 4 bases. The CDR3 DNA reads TGTGCCAGCAGCCAAGAGGTCGGGAGGGCGTACAATGAGCAGTTCTTC. This sequence encodes CASSQEVGRAYNEQFF.

The chain joins TRBV6-5 to TRBJ1-5; 9 bases map to TRBD1. V lost 4 bases to trimming and J lost 2 bases; unmatched junction nucleotides: 6. CDR3 length: 16 amino acids. Germline V CDR1 and CDR2: MNHEY, SVGAGI. CDR3 protein: CASSLGTGMGNQPQHF. CDR3 nucleotides: TGTGCCAGCAGTTTAGGGACAGGGATGGGCAATCAGCCCCAGCATTTT.

The V and J genes are TRBV15 and TRBJ1-5, with 7 bases aligning to TRBD1. Germline assignment: CDR1 LNHNV and CDR2 YYDKDF (reference sequence). Trimming removed 1 base from V and 2 bases from J; junction bases left unmatched: 5. The CDR3 runs 16 residues. The DNA of the CDR3 is TGTGCCACCAGCAGAGTGACAGGGAAGGGCAATCAGCCCCAGCATTTT. Translating it yields CATSRVTGKGNQPQHF. The full variable domain, its missing parts supplied by reference TRBV15 and TRBJ1-5, is DAMVIQNPRYQVTQFGKPVTLSCSQTLNHNVMYWYQQKSSQAPKLLFHYYDKDFNNEADTPDNFQSRRPNTSFCFLDIRSPGLGDTAMYLCATSRVTGKGNQPQHFGDGTRLSIL.

This rearrangement joins TRBV5-1 to TRBJ1-4, with D perhaps TRBD1 (6 bases). The CDR3 totals 15 residues. The V end lost 4 bases, the J end lost 7 bases, and 17 bases lay between the germline ends. Looked up from germline, CDR1 is SGHRS and CDR2 is YFSETQ. The CDR3 sequence: CASSKTGQWGEKLFF. In DNA form, the CDR3 reads TGCGCCAGCAGCAAGACAGGCCAGTGGGGTGAAAAACTGTTTTTT.

Here the CDR3 DNA reads TGCGCCAGCAGCTTGGATGGCTTGGGCAATCAGCCCCAGCATTTT. This gives the protein CASSLDGLGNQPQHF. The chain is built from TRBV5-1 and TRBJ1-5; D gene ambiguous. The CDR3 contains 15 residues. From germline, CDR1 is SGHRS and CDR2 YFSETQ. V was shortened by 0 bases and J by 2 bases, with 9 bases between the two germline ends.

In DNA form, the CDR3 reads TGTGCCAGCAGAAGCGGGAGCTCCTACAATGAGCAGTTCTTC. As protein: CASRSGSSYNEQFF. The chain links TRBV9 to TRBJ2-1, with 8 bases lining up with TRBD2. With V trimmed by 5 bases and J by 0 bases, 1 base remained unmatched. The CDR3 extends over 14 amino acids. The germline V gene encodes CDR1 SGDLS and CDR2 YYNGEE.

The CDR3 here is CSVEDRASRDEQYF. CDR3 coding DNA: TGCAGCGTTGAAGATAGGGCCTCGCGGGACGAGCAGTACTTC. The rearrangement uses TRBV29-1 and TRBJ2-7; D is perhaps TRBD2 (5 bases). The V gene's germline CDR1 is SQVTM and CDR2 ANQGSEA. CDR3 length equals 14 residues. The ends were cut back, 0 bases at V and 5 bases at J, with 14 bases in the middle.

The count of this clone is one. V usage is TRBV7-9 and J usage is TRBJ2-7, with D possibly being TRBD2 (7 bases). The V gene's germline CDR1 is SEHNR and CDR2 FQNEAQ (reference sequence). V shed 4 bases and J shed 0 bases, with 16 bases lying between them. The CDR3 covers 16 residues. The CDR3 DNA is TGTGCCAGCAGCTCCAAGGGGGGGGTGGTCTCCTACGAGCAGTACTTC. This translates into CASSSKGGVVSYEQYF. The variable domain in full, completed from reference TRBV7-9 and TRBJ2-7, reads DTGVSQNPRHKITKRGQNVTFRCDPISEHNRLYWYRQTLGQGPEFLTYFQNEAQLEKSRLLSDRFSAERPKGSFSTLEIQRTEQGDSAMYLCASSSKGGVVSYEQYFGPGTRLTVT.

The gene calls are TRBV11-2 and TRBJ2-2, with 9 nucleotides matching TRBD1. Germline loops: CDR1 SGHAT, CDR2 FQNNGV. With 6 bases clipped from V and 8 bases from J, the junction kept 10 bases outside the gene matches. The CDR3 extends over 15 amino acids. In nucleotides, the CDR3 is TGTGCCAGCAGGCTTAGAGGGACAGGGTTGGGGGAGCTGTTTTTT. Amino acid sequence: CASRLRGTGLGELFF.

The rearrangement links TRBV12-3 or TRBV12-4 to TRBJ1-5, with D perhaps TRBD1 (6 bases). The CDR3 length is 13 residues. Trimming cost V 5 bases and J 3 bases, with 8 bases left between them. This CDR3 is CASSGQLNQPQHF. CDR3 DNA sequence: TGTGCCAGCAGTGGACAGCTCAATCAGCCCCAGCATTTT.

The chain joins TRBV19 to TRBJ1-2; D gene unclear. Germline V lookup: CDR1 LNHDA, CDR2 SQIVND (reference sequence). V lost 1 base, J lost 4 bases, and 10 bases lay in between. CDR3 length equals 14 residues. The CDR3 region is CASSIGGMAYGYTF. The CDR3 bases are TGTGCCAGTAGTATAGGCGGAATGGCCTATGGCTACACCTTC.

The chain joins TRBV18 to TRBJ1-4, with TRBD1 identical over 8 bases. The junction had 10 bases not matched to a gene; V was cut back by 3 bases and J by 7 bases. The CDR3 consists of 16 residues. From germline, CDR1 is KGHSH and CDR2 LQKENI. The CDR3 sequence: CASSPAAGGEGEKLFF. In nucleotides, the CDR3 is TGTGCCAGCTCACCGGCAGCAGGGGGCGAAGGTGAAAAACTGTTTTTT.

This chain joins TRBV18 and TRBJ1-4, with TRBD1 matching 8 bases. Germline V gene sequence: CDR1 KGHSH, CDR2 LQKENI. The ends lost 1 base at V and 5 bases at J; junction bases unmatched: 9. The CDR3 contains 17 residues. CDR3 loop: CASSPLPVGQVNEKLFF. The CDR3, as DNA: TGTGCCAGCTCACCACTCCCGGTGGGACAGGTGAATGAAAAACTGTTTTTT.

Here the CDR3 reads CASSSTGQGAVHQPQHF. CDR3 nucleotide sequence: TGTGCCAGCAGTTCCACGGGACAGGGGGCTGTTCATCAGCCCCAGCATTTT. The chain is built from TRBV6-2 or TRBV6-3 and TRBJ1-5; TRBD1 matches 12 bases. The CDR3 has 17 amino acids. Germline V gives CDR1 MNHEY, CDR2 SVGEGT. Trimming took 4 bases from V and 5 from J; bases not matched to a gene: 9.

The rearrangement joins TRBV30 to TRBJ1-1; a weak D match, TRBD1 (5 bases). CDR3 length equals 13 residues. The V end lost 2 bases, the J end lost 6 bases, and 13 bases lay between the germline ends. Germline V CDR1 and CDR2: GTSNPN, SVGIG (reference sequence). CDR3 sequence (DNA): TGTGCCTGGAGTATAGTCAGGGCGGCTGAAGCTTTCTTT. This sequence encodes CAWSIVRAAEAFF.

CDR3 nucleotide sequence: TGTGCCAGCAGCTTACAGGGGGCGGCGGGCAATCAGCCCCAGCATTTT. Protein product: CASSLQGAAGNQPQHF. V usage is TRBV5-5 and J usage is TRBJ1-5, with 9 nucleotides matching TRBD1. Losses at the gene ends were 2 bases for V and 2 bases for J; bases not matched to a gene: 5. The CDR3 has 16 amino acids. Per the germline V gene, CDR1 is SGHKS and CDR2 is YYEKEE (reference sequence).

This sequence joins TRBV5-4 and TRBJ2-7, with 8 bases aligning to TRBD2. Germline V CDR1 and CDR2: SGHNT, YYREEE (reference sequence). V was clipped by 1 base and J by 0 bases; unmatched bases: 3. CDR3 length equals 15 residues. The CDR3 sequence: CASSLPGTSSYEQYF. The CDR3 bases are TGTGCCAGCAGCTTGCCGGGGACTAGCTCCTACGAGCAGTACTTC.

This clone was seen a handful of times. The V and J genes are TRBV2 and TRBJ1-2, with TRBD1 matching 9 bases. The germline gives CDR1 SNHLY, CDR2 FYNNEI. V shed 3 bases and J 2 bases; nucleotides not matched to a gene: 4. The CDR3 length is 15 residues. This CDR3 is CASSERGQGNYGYTF. Here the CDR3 DNA reads TGTGCCAGCAGTGAGCGAGGACAGGGGAACTATGGCTACACCTTC. The full variable domain, its missing parts supplied by reference TRBV2 and TRBJ1-2, is EPEVTQTPSHQVTQMGQEVILRCVPISNHLYFYWYRQILGQKVEFLVSFYNNEISEKSEIFDDQFSVERPDGSNFTLKIRSTKLEDSAMYFCASSERGQGNYGYTFGSGTRLTVV.